The rows below give T cell receptor beta chains drawn from one sample of a study of glioma-infiltrating T cells. MiXCR was run by TCRdb on the multiplex PCR reads, yielding one entry per CDR3 protein. The sample comprises over 130,000 distinct CDR3 sequences, 35% to 50% of which are singletons, and 20% to 25% rests with the top ten. The sequenced sample consisted of glioma tissue, nonneoplastic brain tissue, or PBMCs (not recorded which). The source of these receptors is a human donor with low-grade glioma or glioblastoma, undergoing nonglioma brain surgery, or in good health (not recorded which). CDR3s include the opening cysteine and the closing phenylalanine or tryptophan. The D gene is left open where the match is weak. Only part of the rows carry a size: once, few, many, or a class if the clone is expanded.

v_gene: TRBV7-2
d_gene: -
j_gene: TRBJ1-5
len: 12
abundance: -
CDR3aa: CASSVSNQPQHF
CDR3nt: TGTGCCAGCAGCGTCAGCAATCAGCCCCAGCATTTT

v_gene: TRBV4-1
d_gene: -
j_gene: TRBJ1-5
len: 13
abundance: -
CDR3aa: CASSQEQGQPQHF
CDR3nt: TGCGCCAGCAGCCAAGAACAGGGTCAGCCCCAGCATTTT

v_gene: TRBV6-6
d_gene: -
j_gene: TRBJ2-3
len: 13
abundance: few
CDR3aa: CASSNSVIDTQYF
CDR3nt: TGTGCCAGCAGTAACTCGGTAATAGATACGCAGTATTTT

v_gene: TRBV6-1
d_gene: -
j_gene: TRBJ2-7
len: 15
abundance: -
CDR3aa: CASSESGESSYEQYF
CDR3nt: TGTGCCAGCAGTGAATCGGGGGAGTCCTCCTACGAGCAGTACTTC

v_gene: TRBV14
d_gene: -
j_gene: TRBJ2-2
len: 17
abundance: -
CDR3aa: CASSRRDAFLNTGELFF
CDR3nt: TGTGCCAGCAGCCGCCGGGACGCCTTCTTGAACACCGGGGAGCTGTTTTTT

v_gene: TRBV10-3
d_gene: -
j_gene: TRBJ2-1
len: 15
abundance: -
CDR3aa: CAISVGTAARNEQFF
CDR3nt: TGTGCCATCAGTGTCGGCACGGCGGCTCGGAATGAGCAGTTCTTC

v_gene: TRBV6-1
d_gene: TRBD2
j_gene: TRBJ2-1
len: 15
abundance: -
CDR3aa: CASRRTSGGASEQFF
CDR3nt: TGTGCCAGCAGGAGAACTAGCGGGGGGGCAAGTGAGCAGTTCTTC

v_gene: TRBV2
d_gene: -
j_gene: TRBJ2-1
len: 15
abundance: -
CDR3aa: CASRSQGAYYNEQFF
CDR3nt: TGTGCCAGCAGGTCACAGGGAGCCTACTACAATGAGCAGTTCTTC

v_gene: TRBV4-1
d_gene: TRBD2
j_gene: TRBJ2-3
len: 17
abundance: few
CDR3aa: CASSTRSTSGRSDTQYF
CDR3nt: TGCGCCAGCAGCACCCGGTCCACTAGCGGGAGATCCGATACGCAGTATTTT

v_gene: TRBV27
d_gene: TRBD2
j_gene: TRBJ2-5
len: 17
abundance: -
CDR3aa: CASSFSSGGARQETQYF
CDR3nt: TGTGCCAGCAGTTTCTCTAGCGGCGGAGCGCGCCAAGAGACCCAGTACTTC

v_gene: TRBV24-1
d_gene: -
j_gene: TRBJ2-1
len: 16
abundance: -
CDR3aa: CATSDLTGDKGNEQFF
CDR3nt: TGTGCCACCAGTGATCTTACGGGGGACAAAGGGAACGAGCAGTTCTTC

v_gene: TRBV30
d_gene: -
j_gene: TRBJ1-2
len: 13
abundance: -
CDR3aa: CAWSYREDYGYTF
CDR3nt: TGTGCCTGGTCCTACAGGGAGGACTATGGCTACACCTTC

v_gene: TRBV7-9
d_gene: -
j_gene: TRBJ2-5
len: 15
abundance: -
CDR3aa: CASSFLVEQKETQYF
CDR3nt: TGTGCCAGCAGCTTCCTTGTAGAACAAAAAGAGACCCAGTACTTC

v_gene: TRBV4-2
d_gene: TRBD2
j_gene: TRBJ2-3
len: 18
abundance: -
CDR3aa: CASSQGGGASAGTDTQYF
CDR3nt: TGTGCCAGCAGCCAAGGCGGGGGGGCATCAGCAGGGACAGATACGCAGTATTTT